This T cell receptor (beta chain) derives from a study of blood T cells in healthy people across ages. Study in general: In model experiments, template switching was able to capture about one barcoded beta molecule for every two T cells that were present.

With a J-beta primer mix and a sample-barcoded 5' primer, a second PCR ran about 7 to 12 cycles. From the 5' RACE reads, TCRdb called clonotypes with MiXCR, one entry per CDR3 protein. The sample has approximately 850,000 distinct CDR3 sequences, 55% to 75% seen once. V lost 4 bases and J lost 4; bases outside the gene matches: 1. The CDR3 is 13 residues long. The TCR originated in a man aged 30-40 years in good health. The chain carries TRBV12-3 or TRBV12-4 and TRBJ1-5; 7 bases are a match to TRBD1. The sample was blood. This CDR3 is CASSSGGNQPQHF. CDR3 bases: TGTGCCAGCAGTTCAGGGGGGAATCAGCCCCAGCATTTT.